The sequence of this TCR beta chain was determined in a study of cytotoxic CD8 clonotypes in ibrutinib-treated CLL. Overall study: Responses: about 25 partial, 2 complete; after median around 70 months, around 14 stayed remitted, around 12 progressed.

Whole-study results and caveats: The public clonotypes identified were infrequent and showed contraction or stability on treatment. Investigators sampled sustained-remission and progressing patients at differing times.

Note on this clone: Antigen: not known.

V shed 5 bases and J shed 6 bases, with 16 bases lying between them. Germline lookup yields CDR1 SGHNT and CDR2 YENEEA. CDR3 length equals 15 residues. The table came from immunoSEQ multiplex PCR; TCRdb's copy has only in-frame clones and leaves some out. The sample includes around 310,000 clones, around four fifths seen only once; the top ten take 6.5% to 8.5%. The TCR originated in a human donor with chronic lymphocytic leukemia. V usage is TRBV11-3 and J usage is TRBJ2-2; maybe TRBD1 (5 bases). The material sequenced was PBMCs, taken before ibrutinib treatment. This CDR3 is CASSTAQGLPGELFF. As DNA, the CDR3 is TGTGCCAGCAGCACGGCCCAGGGCCTTCCCGGGGAGCTGTTTTTT.